The 5 T cell receptor beta chains below were found in one sample sequenced in a study of T cells after yellow fever vaccination. MiXCR was run by TCRdb on the 5' RACE reads, yielding one entry per CDR3 protein. The profile shows 250,000 to 350,000 distinct CDR3 sequences, 7.5% to 9% of them singletons. The sequencing used CD4+ T cells sorted from PBMCs, collected 5 days after the yellow fever booster vaccination. Receptors originate from a man aged 18 to 35 who received the YFV17D yellow fever vaccine.

This clonotype was picked up a small number of times. The chain joins TRBV9 to TRBJ1-1, with D unresolved. Trimming took 3 bases from V and 7 from J, leaving 19 bases between them. CDR3 length: 15 amino acids. Germline V gene sequence: CDR1 SGDLS, CDR2 YYNGEE. The CDR3 protein is CASSARLGTANEAFF. Here the CDR3 DNA reads TGTGCCAGCAGCGCTAGACTCGGTACAGCCAATGAAGCTTTCTTT.

This clonotype was seen more than once but under ten times. The chain carries TRBV29-1 and TRBJ2-1; the D is unclear. CDR3 size: 13 residues. CDR1 SQVTM and CDR2 ANQGSEA come from the germline V gene. Trimming shortened V by 1 base and J by 8 bases, and 12 bases separated the two germline ends. The CDR3 DNA sequence: TGCAGCGTTGAAGCGCGGCTGGGCGATGAGCAGTTCTTC. This gives the protein CSVEARLGDEQFF.

J is TRBJ2-2 and V is TRBV7-2; D is unclear. V was trimmed by 1 base and J by 2 bases, leaving 8 bases between them. Germline CDR1 SGHTA, CDR2 FQGNSA. CDR3 length: 15 amino acids. CDR3 region: CASSLGVLNTGELFF. CDR3 DNA sequence: TGTGCCAGCAGCTTAGGGGTCTTAAACACCGGGGAGCTGTTTTTT.

CDR3 nucleotides: TGTGCCATCAGTGAGTGGGACATCTCCTCTGGAAACACCATATATTTT. Amino acid sequence: CAISEWDISSGNTIYF. The rearrangement joins TRBV10-3 to TRBJ1-3; tentatively, D is TRBD1 (6 bases). Germline loops: CDR1 ENHRY, CDR2 SYGVKD. V lost 1 base to trimming and J lost 0 bases, with 10 bases between them. This CDR3 spans 16 amino acids.

This clonotype occurred many times. V usage is TRBV5-1 and J usage is TRBJ2-3; 11 nucleotides agree with TRBD2. This CDR3 region has 16 residues. V lost 5 bases and J lost 1; bases outside the gene matches: 6. Germline V gives CDR1 SGHRS, CDR2 YFSETQ. The CDR3 nucleotides are TGCGCCAGCAGTGCCGGGACTAGCGGACGCACAGATACGCAGTATTTT. Translation: CASSAGTSGRTDTQYF.